A selection of T cell receptor beta chains follows, all from one sample in a study of T cell responses to AZD1222 COVID-19 vaccine. Measured with immunoSEQ multiplex PCR; TCRdb has only the in-frame clones, and not every one. The sample includes 75,000 to 95,000 clones, roughly nine tenths of them seen just once. Source: peripheral blood, taken on day 0 of AZD1222 vaccination. These receptors all come from an adult in good health. Both conserved end residues are trimmed from each CDR3. Each record gives: V gene, CDR3 length, J gene, CDR3 protein.

TRBV6-1	14	TRBJ1-4	ASSDRTGTGAEKLF
TRBV7-2	13	TRBJ1-5	ASSSGRPSNQPQH
TRBV27	10	TRBJ2-1	ASRTGDNEQF
TRBV18	15	TRBJ2-2	ASSPLGPGGGSGELF
TRBV4-1	14	TRBJ1-5	ASSQEWGQGVRPQH
TRBV2	13	TRBJ1-5	ASSLGGGGNQPQH
TRBV28	12	TRBJ1-2	ASTPQQGHEGYT
TRBV19	13	TRBJ2-7	ASSIAQGAYYEQY
TRBV11-2	11	TRBJ2-7	ASSLDRVYEQY
TRBV5-4	11	TRBJ2-7	ASSFGSSYEQY
TRBV5-1	11	TRBJ2-2	ASSSVGTGELF
TRBV7-9	11	TRBJ2-5	ASSVVGGETQY
TRBV6-2/TRBV6-3	14	TRBJ1-5	ASSYSGALSNQPQH
TRBV7-2	10	TRBJ2-7	ASSPTGNEQY
TRBV30	15	TRBJ1-2	AWSVGYAGGDKYGYT
TRBV13	12	TRBJ2-7	ASSLRGSRYEQY
TRBV19	14	TRBJ1-5	ASSMRQSISNQPQH
TRBV5-5	12	TRBJ2-2	ASSLYTGTGELF
TRBV30	11	TRBJ2-7	AWSVQRGRGEY
TRBV2	12	TRBJ1-1	ASSDWGGNTEAF
TRBV3-1/TRBV3-2	11	TRBJ1-3	ASRQSSRNTIY
TRBV6-5	9	TRBJ1-1	ATTGDTEAF
TRBV25-1	13	TRBJ1-4	ASSGVWVRNEKLF
TRBV2	10	TRBJ2-5	ASLAVGETQY
TRBV3-1/TRBV3-2	9	TRBJ2-1	ASSQVAEQF
TRBV6-5	13	TRBJ2-1	ASSTSRWSFNEQF
TRBV7-3	13	TRBJ2-1	ASSQQSGTYNEQF
TRBV4-2	14	TRBJ1-1	ASSQNPGQLNTEAF
TRBV19	14	TRBJ2-5	ASSMAGTGVQETQY
TRBV7-2	12	TRBJ2-1	ASSFNRDSNEQF
TRBV12-3/TRBV12-4	11	TRBJ2-1	ASSTDGSNEQF
TRBV4-1	12	TRBJ2-7	ASSRDRGVYEQY
TRBV7-9	11	TRBJ2-7	ASSPVGDDEQY
TRBV5-4	11	TRBJ2-5	ATHDRGGETQY
TRBV7-9	15	TRBJ2-7	ASSLSYRTGGSYEQY
TRBV10-3	10	TRBJ2-5	AISEQGETQY
TRBV15	16	TRBJ1-5	ATSRDIFSGARNQPQH
TRBV27	13	TRBJ2-2	ASREAGGLTGELF
TRBV6-5	10	TRBJ2-5	ASSSTGETQY
TRBV24-1	17	TRBJ2-6	ATSDSAGRVGSGANVLT
TRBV7-9	11	TRBJ1-2	ASSLSQDYGYT
TRBV11-3	8	TRBJ1-2	ASGGDGYT